The TCR beta chain under discussion was sequenced for a study of T cell responses to AZD1222 COVID-19 vaccine. Overall study context: Investigators merged groups given second doses at roughly 4 or roughly 12 weeks.

Libraries were prepared by immunoSEQ multiplex PCR; TCRdb keeps only in-frame clonotypes and omits some of them. The sample holds 99,000 or so clones; around 91% are singletons and the top ten take 18%. V dropped 5 bases and J dropped 2 bases, with 7 bases sitting between them. The germline CDR1 and CDR2 sequences are MDHEN and SYDVKM. The CDR3 loop spans 12 amino acids. With respect to this clone: Its antigen is as yet unknown.

Study-level results: Donors in the cohort were predominantly white British and more often female, and clonal diversity was possibly underestimated. Close to half of all spike-specific TCRs reportedly target regions of the variants that are unmutated.

This TCR was recovered from an adult in good health. Sample: peripheral blood, taken on day 0 of AZD1222 vaccination. The rearrangement links TRBV28 to TRBJ2-7, with D unresolved. The CDR3 bases are TGTGCCAGCAGTCGGTGGCCCTACGAGCAGTACTTC. It is translated as CASSRWPYEQYF.